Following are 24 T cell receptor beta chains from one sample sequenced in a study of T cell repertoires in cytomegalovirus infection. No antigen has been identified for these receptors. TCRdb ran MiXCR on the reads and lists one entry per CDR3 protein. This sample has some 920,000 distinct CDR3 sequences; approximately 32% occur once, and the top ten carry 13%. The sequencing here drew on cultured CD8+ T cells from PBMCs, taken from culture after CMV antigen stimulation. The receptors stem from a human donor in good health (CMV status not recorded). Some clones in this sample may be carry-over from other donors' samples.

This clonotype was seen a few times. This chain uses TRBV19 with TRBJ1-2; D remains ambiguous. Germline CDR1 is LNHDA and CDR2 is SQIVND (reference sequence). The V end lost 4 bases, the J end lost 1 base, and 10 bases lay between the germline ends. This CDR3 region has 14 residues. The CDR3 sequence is CASSTDGFNYGYTF. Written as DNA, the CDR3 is TGTGCCAGTAGTACGGACGGATTTAACTATGGCTACACCTTC.

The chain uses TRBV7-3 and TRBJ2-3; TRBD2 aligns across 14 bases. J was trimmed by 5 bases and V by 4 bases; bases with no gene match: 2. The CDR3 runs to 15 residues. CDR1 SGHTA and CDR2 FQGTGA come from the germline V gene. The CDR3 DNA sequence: TGTGCCAGCAGCTGGACTAGCGGGGGGCTAGATACGCAGTATTTT. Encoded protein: CASSWTSGGLDTQYF.

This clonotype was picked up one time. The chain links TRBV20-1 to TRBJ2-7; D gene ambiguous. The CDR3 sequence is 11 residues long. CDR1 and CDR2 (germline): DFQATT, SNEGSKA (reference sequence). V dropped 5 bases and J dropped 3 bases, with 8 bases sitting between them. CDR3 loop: CSAGGDYEQYF. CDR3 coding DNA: TGCAGTGCTGGTGGGGACTACGAGCAGTACTTC.

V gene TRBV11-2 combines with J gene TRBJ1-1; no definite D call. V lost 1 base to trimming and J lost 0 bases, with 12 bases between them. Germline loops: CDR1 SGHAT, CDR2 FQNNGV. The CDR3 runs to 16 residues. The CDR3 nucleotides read TGTGCCAGCAGCTTAGGGGGAGGGCCTTTGAACACTGAAGCTTTCTTT. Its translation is CASSLGGGPLNTEAFF.

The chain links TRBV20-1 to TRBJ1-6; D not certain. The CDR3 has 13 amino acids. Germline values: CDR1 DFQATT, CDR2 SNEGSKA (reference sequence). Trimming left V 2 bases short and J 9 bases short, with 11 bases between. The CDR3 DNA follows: TGCAGTGCTAGACGGATTATACCTTCACCCCTCCACTTT. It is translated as CSARRIIPSPLHF.

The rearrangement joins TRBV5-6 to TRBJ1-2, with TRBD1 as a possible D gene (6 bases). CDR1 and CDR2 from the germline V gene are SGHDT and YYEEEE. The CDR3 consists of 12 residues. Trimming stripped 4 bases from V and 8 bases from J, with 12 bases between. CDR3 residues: CASSPPGAGYTF. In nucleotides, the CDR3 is TGTGCCAGCAGCCCTCCGGGGGCCGGCTACACCTTC. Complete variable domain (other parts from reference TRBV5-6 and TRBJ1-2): DAGVTQSPTHLIKTRGQQVTLRCSPKSGHDTVSWYQQALGQGPQFIFQYYEEEERQRGNFPDRFSGHQFPNYSSELNVNALLLGDSALYLCASSPPGAGYTFGSGTRLTVV.

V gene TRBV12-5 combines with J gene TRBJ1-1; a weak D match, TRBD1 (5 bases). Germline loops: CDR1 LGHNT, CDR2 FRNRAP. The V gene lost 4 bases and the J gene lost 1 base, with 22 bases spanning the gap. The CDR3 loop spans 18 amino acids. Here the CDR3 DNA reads TGTGCTAGTGGTTACCAACCTGGGGGAGGGGCCGCGAACACTGAAGCTTTCTTT. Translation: CASGYQPGGGAANTEAFF.

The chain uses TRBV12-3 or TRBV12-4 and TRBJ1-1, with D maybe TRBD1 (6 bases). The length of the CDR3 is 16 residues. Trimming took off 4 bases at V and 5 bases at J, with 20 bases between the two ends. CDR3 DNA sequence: TGTGCCAGCAGTTGGAGCCGGGACATCGGTTGGACTGAAGCTTTCTTT. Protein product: CASSWSRDIGWTEAFF.

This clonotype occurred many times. Written as DNA, the CDR3 is TGTGCCAGCAGCTCTCTGACAAGCTACAATGAGCAGTTCTTC. It yields the protein CASSSLTSYNEQFF. The V gene is TRBV7-6, the J gene TRBJ2-1; D unclear. The ends were cut back, 4 bases at V and 3 bases at J, with 10 bases in the middle. The CDR3 covers 14 residues. CDR1 is SGHVS, CDR2 FNYEAQ, per germline.

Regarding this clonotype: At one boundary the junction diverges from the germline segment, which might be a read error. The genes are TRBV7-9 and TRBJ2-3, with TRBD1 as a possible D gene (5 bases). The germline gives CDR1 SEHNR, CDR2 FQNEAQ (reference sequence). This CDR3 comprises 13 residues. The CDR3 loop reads CANSFQGSDTQYF. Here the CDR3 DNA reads TGTGCCAACAGCTTCCAGGGATCAGATACGCAGTATTTT. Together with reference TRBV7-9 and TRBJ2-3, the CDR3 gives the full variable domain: DTGVSQNPRHKITKRGQNVTFRCDPISEHNRLYWYRQTLGQGPEFLTYFQNEAQLEKSRLLSDRFSAERPKGSFSTLEIQRTEQGDSAMYLCANSFQGSDTQYFGPGTRLTVL.

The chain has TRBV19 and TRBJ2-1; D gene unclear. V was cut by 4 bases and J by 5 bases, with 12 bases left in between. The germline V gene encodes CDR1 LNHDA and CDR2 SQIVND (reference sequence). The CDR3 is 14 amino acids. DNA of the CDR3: TGTGCCAGTAGTAATGTAGAAAGGAACAATGAGCAGTTCTTC. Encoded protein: CASSNVERNNEQFF.

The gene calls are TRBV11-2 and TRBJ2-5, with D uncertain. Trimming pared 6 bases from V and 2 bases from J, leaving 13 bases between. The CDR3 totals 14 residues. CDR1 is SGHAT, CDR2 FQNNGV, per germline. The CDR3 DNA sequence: TGTGCCAGCAGATCAGACCCGATTCAAGAGACCCAGTACTTC. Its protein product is CASRSDPIQETQYF. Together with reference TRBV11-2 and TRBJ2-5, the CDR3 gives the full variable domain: EAGVAQSPRYKIIEKRQSVAFWCNPISGHATLYWYQQILGQGPKLLIQFQNNGVVDDSQLPKDRFSAERLKGVDSTLKIQPAKLEDSAVYLCASRSDPIQETQYFGPGTRLLVL.

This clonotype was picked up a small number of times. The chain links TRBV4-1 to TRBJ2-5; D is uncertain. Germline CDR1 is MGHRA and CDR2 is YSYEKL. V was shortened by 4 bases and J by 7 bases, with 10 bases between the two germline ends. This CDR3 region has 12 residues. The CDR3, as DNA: TGCGCCAGCAGCCCAACCCCAGGGACCCAGTACTTC. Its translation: CASSPTPGTQYF.

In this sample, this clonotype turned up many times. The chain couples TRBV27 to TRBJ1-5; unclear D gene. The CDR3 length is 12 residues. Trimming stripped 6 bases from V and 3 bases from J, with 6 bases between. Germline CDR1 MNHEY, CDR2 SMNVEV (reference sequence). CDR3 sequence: CASSSVNQPQHF. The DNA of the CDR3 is TGTGCCAGCAGCTCTGTCAATCAGCCCCAGCATTTT.

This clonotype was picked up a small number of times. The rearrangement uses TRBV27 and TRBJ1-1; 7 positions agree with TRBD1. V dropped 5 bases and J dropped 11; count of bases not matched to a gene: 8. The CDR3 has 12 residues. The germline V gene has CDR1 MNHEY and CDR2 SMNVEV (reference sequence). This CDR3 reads CASSPPTGTAFF. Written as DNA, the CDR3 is TGTGCCAGCAGTCCCCCGACAGGGACGGCTTTCTTT.

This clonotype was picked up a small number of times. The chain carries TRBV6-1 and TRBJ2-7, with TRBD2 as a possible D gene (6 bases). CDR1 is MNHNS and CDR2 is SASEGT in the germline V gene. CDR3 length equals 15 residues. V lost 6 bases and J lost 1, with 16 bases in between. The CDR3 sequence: CASSPRASASYEQYF. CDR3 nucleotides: TGTGCCAGCAGCCCAAGGGCTAGCGCATCCTACGAGCAGTACTTC.

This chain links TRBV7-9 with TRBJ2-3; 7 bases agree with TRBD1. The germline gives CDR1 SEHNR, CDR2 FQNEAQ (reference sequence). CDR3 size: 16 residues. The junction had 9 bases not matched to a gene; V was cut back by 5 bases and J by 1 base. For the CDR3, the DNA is TGTGCCAGCAGCCCTCGCGACAGGGCCGGCACAGATACGCAGTATTTT. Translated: CASSPRDRAGTDTQYF. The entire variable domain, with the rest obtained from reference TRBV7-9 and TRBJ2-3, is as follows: DTGVSQNPRHKITKRGQNVTFRCDPISEHNRLYWYRQTLGQGPEFLTYFQNEAQLEKSRLLSDRFSAERPKGSFSTLEIQRTEQGDSAMYLCASSPRDRAGTDTQYFGPGTRLTVL.

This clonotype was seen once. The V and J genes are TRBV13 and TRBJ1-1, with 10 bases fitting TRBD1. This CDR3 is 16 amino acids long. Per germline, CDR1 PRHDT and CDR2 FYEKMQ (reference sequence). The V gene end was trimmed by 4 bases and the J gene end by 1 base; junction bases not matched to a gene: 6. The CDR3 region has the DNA TGTGCCAGCAGCTCGACAGGGGGCAATTGGAACACTGAAGCTTTCTTT. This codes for CASSSTGGNWNTEAFF.

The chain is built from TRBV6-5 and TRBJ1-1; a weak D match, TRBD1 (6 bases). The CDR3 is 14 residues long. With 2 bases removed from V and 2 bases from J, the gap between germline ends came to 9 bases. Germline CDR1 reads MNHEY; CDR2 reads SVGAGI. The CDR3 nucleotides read TGTGCCAGCAGTTACGAGGGGGTCAACACTGAAGCTTTCTTT. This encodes CASSYEGVNTEAFF.

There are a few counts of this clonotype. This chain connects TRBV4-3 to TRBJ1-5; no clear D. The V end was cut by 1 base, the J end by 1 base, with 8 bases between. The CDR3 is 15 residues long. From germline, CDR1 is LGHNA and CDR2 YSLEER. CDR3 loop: CASSQGYQSNQPQHF. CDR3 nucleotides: TGCGCCAGCAGCCAAGGTTATCAGAGCAATCAGCCCCAGCATTTT.

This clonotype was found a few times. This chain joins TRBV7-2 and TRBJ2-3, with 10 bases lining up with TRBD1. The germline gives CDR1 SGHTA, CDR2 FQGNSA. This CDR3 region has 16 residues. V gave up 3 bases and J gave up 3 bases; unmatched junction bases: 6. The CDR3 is CASSFVRTGGTDTQYF. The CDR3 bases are TGTGCCAGCAGCTTTGTCAGGACAGGGGGAACAGATACGCAGTATTTT. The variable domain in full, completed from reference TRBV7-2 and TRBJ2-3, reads GAGVSQSPSNKVTEKGKDVELRCDPISGHTALYWYRQSLGQGLEFLIYFQGNSAPDKSGLPSDRFSAERTGGSVSTLTIQRTQQEDSAVYLCASSFVRTGGTDTQYFGPGTRLTVL.

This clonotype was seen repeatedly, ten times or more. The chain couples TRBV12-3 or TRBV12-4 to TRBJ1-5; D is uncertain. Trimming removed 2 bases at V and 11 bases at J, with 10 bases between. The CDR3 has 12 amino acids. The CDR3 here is CASSLKTGAQHF. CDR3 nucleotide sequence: TGTGCCAGCAGTTTAAAGACGGGAGCCCAGCATTTT.

Here the CDR3 reads CSAFITGAERSYEQYF. For the CDR3, the DNA is TGCAGTGCCTTTATTACAGGGGCGGAGCGGTCCTACGAGCAGTACTTC. V and J are TRBV20-1 and TRBJ2-7; TRBD1 aligns across 7 bases. The CDR3 is made up of 16 amino acids. Trimming removed 6 bases from V and 1 base from J; junction bases left unmatched: 15. Germline V gene data show CDR1 as DFQATT and CDR2 as SNEGSKA (reference sequence).

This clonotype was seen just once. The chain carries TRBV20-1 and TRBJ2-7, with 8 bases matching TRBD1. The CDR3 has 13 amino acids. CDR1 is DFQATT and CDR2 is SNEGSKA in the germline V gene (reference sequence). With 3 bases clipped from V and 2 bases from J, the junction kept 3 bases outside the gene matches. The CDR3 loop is CSARDRVAYEQYV. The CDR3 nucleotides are TGCAGTGCTAGGGACAGGGTTGCCTACGAGCAGTACGTC.